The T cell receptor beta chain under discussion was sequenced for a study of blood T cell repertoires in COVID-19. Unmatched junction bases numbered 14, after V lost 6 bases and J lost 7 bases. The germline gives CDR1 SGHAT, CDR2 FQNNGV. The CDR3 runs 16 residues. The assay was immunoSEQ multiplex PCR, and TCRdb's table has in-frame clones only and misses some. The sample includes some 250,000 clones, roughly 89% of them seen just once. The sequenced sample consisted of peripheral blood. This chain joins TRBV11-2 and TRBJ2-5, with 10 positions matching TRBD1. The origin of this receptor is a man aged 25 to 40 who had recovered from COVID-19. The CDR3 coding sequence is TGTGCCAGCAGTACGATATCGGACAGGGGGATTGGGACCCAGTACTTC. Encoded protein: CASSTISDRGIGTQYF.